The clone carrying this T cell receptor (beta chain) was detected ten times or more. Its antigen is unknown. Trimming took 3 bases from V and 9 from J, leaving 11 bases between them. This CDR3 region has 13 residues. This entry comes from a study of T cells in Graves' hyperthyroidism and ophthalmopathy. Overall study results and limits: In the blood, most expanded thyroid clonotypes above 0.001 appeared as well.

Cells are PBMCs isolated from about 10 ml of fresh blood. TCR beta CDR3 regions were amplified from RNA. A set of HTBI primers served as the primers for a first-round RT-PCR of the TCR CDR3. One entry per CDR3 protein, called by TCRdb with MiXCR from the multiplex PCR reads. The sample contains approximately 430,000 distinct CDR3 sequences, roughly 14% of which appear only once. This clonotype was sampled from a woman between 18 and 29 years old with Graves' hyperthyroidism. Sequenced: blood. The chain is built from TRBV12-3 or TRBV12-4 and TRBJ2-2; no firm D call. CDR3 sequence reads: CASSFKAGRELFF. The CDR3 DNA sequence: TGTGCCAGCAGTTTTAAAGCCGGCAGGGAGCTGTTTTTT.